Listed here are 11 T cell receptor beta chains from one sample, sequenced in a study of blood T cell repertoires in COVID-19. Generated by immunoSEQ multiplex PCR, the TCRdb table keeps only in-frame clones and is missing some. The table records 200,000 to 250,000 clones, around four fifths of them present only once. The sequencing input was peripheral blood. All receptors come from an older woman with active or convalescent COVID-19.

The gene calls are TRBV11-1 and TRBJ1-1; 12 nucleotides match TRBD1. This CDR3 region has 16 residues. V shed 5 bases, J shed 3 bases, and the junction held 7 bases outside the gene matches. Germline V gene data show CDR1 as SGHAT and CDR2 as FQDESV (reference sequence). The CDR3 region has the DNA TGTGCCAGCAGCCTGGGACAGGGGGCGCTGGACACTGAAGCTTTCTTT. It yields the protein CASSLGQGALDTEAFF.

The chain joins TRBV5-1 to TRBJ1-6, with 7 bases identical to TRBD1. The germline V gene has CDR1 SGHRS and CDR2 YFSETQ. After removal of 2 bases from V and 2 bases from J, the junction contained 4 bases not matched to a gene. This CDR3 is 16 amino acids long. CDR3 in DNA: TGCGCCAGCAGCTTAACAGGGGAGCCCTATAATTCACCCCTCCACTTT. Translation gives CASSLTGEPYNSPLHF.

The rearrangement links TRBV6-4 to TRBJ1-3; 9 bases align to TRBD1. With 5 bases clipped from V and 0 bases from J, the junction kept 14 bases outside the gene matches. The CDR3 extends over 19 amino acids. From germline, CDR1 is MRHNA and CDR2 SNTAGT. CDR3 in DNA: TGTGCCAGCAGTCACCCGGGACAGGGAGTCACCGACTCTGGAAACACCATATATTTT. It is translated as CASSHPGQGVTDSGNTIYF.

The V call is TRBV5-1, the J call TRBJ1-2; the D is unclear. The CDR3 loop spans 13 amino acids. V dropped 0 bases and J dropped 3 bases, with 6 bases sitting between them. CDR1 is SGHRS and CDR2 is YFSETQ in the germline V gene. The CDR3 here is CASSLVADYGYTF. The CDR3, as DNA: TGCGCCAGCAGCTTGGTGGCGGACTATGGCTACACCTTC.

The chain employs TRBV3-1 (or the pseudogene TRBV3-2) and TRBJ2-5; the D gene is possibly TRBD2 (5 bases). V shed 5 bases and J shed 7 bases, with 17 bases lying between them. CDR1 and CDR2 from the germline V gene are LGHDT and YNNKEL (reference sequence). The CDR3 runs 14 residues. The CDR3 is CASSKDLGLGTQYF. The CDR3 coding sequence is TGTGCCAGCAGCAAGGACTTAGGTCTGGGGACCCAGTACTTC.

This sequence joins TRBV5-4 and TRBJ1-4, with TRBD1 matching 8 bases. The CDR3 is 14 amino acids. The V segment lost 1 base and the J segment 6 bases; nucleotides outside the gene matches: 2. CDR1 is SGHNT and CDR2 is YYREEE in the germline V gene (reference sequence). The CDR3 sequence: CASSLQGAHEKLFF. The DNA of the CDR3 is TGTGCCAGCAGCTTGCAGGGGGCGCATGAAAAACTGTTTTTT.

V usage is TRBV5-1 and J usage is TRBJ2-1; D call uncertain. Germline lookup yields CDR1 SGHRS and CDR2 YFSETQ. The V end lost 4 bases, the J end lost 4 bases, and 9 bases lay between the germline ends. The CDR3 covers 13 residues. The CDR3 region is CASSHLGYNEQFF. The CDR3 DNA reads as TGCGCCAGCAGCCACCTAGGTTACAATGAGCAGTTCTTC.

The chain has TRBV5-5 and TRBJ1-5, with D perhaps matching TRBD1 (5 bases). V shed 4 bases and J shed 4 bases, with 18 bases lying between them. Germline V gene lookup returns CDR1 SGHKS and CDR2 YYEKEE (reference sequence). This CDR3 has 16 amino acids. CDR3 amino acids: CASSLSAGVGNQPQHF. The CDR3 region has the DNA TGTGCCAGCAGCCTATCGGCGGGGGTTGGAAATCAGCCCCAGCATTTT.

The J gene is TRBJ2-7, the V gene TRBV6-5, with TRBD1 identical over 9 bases. CDR1 is MNHEY, CDR2 SVGAGI, per germline. V lost 0 bases and J lost 4; bases outside the gene matches: 1. The CDR3 sequence is 14 residues long. The DNA of the CDR3 is TGTGCCAGCAGTTACTCGGACAGGGGATACGAGCAGTACTTC. Its protein is CASSYSDRGYEQYF.

J is TRBJ1-1 and V is TRBV18; D perhaps matches TRBD1 (6 bases). Germline lookup yields CDR1 KGHSH and CDR2 LQKENI. CDR3 length equals 13 residues. Trimming took off 4 bases at V and 11 bases at J, with 17 bases between the two ends. CDR3 DNA: TGTGCCAGCTCACAAAACAGGGACCTCGGCGCTTTCTTT. It yields the protein CASSQNRDLGAFF. Using reference TRBV18 and TRBJ1-1 for the parts outside the CDR3, the full variable domain is NAGVMQNPRHLVRRRGQEARLRCSPMKGHSHVYWYRQLPEEGLKFMVYLQKENIIDESGMPKERFSAEFPKEGPSILRIQQVVRGDSAAYFCASSQNRDLGAFFGQGTRLTVV.

V gene TRBV6-2 or TRBV6-3 combines with J gene TRBJ1-3, with D unresolved. The CDR3 is 15 residues long. The V gene lost 5 bases and the J gene lost 3 bases, with 14 bases spanning the gap. Germline CDR1 and CDR2: MNHEY and SVGEGT. Here the CDR3 DNA reads TGTGCCAGCAGTAACCCGCAGGCGAGTGGAAACACCATATATTTT. Protein: CASSNPQASGNTIYF.